The entry that follows covers one TCR beta chain sequence. This clonotype was seen a few times. What this receptor recognizes is not known. The sample holds no much larger clone one base away, and base qualities are not on file. These data originate in a study of CD8 T cells in ankylosing spondylitis (dated by TCRdb to the late 2010s). Notes on the research overall: The study profiled T cell receptor beta repertoires in healthy donors and ankylosing spondylitis patients to find disease-linked TCR variants. In total, the full study cohort was made up of some 110 healthy donors and 25 to 30 ankylosing spondylitis patients. Peripheral blood was sampled, and synovial fluid was additionally collected from ankylosing spondylitis patients.

Sequencing used an Illumina HiSeq 2500. TCR beta libraries were prepared by quantitative 5'-RACE with molecular barcodes. The paper's processing steps were these. Disease-linked TCR variants were identified with a new computational method built on a probabilistic model of VDJ rearrangement. TCRdb trimmed the raw reads at Q25, called clones with MiXCR and kept productive beta chains. Entries that share a CDR3 protein sequence are merged under the most common genes and DNA. The V and J calls follow TCRdb's processing rather than the paper's. The table for this sample lists 250,000 to 350,000 distinct CDR3 sequences; around 20% of them were counted only once. The ten largest clonotypes hold around 8% of the sample. Trimming takes 5 bases from V and 7 bases from J, and the germline ends sit 15 bases apart. The germline V gene encodes CDR1 MNHEY and CDR2 SMNVEV (reference sequence). From cysteine to phenylalanine, the CDR3 is 15 amino acids long. The sequence is cut down to CDR3 DNA, 45 bases in frame from base 1.

Overall study outcomes, separate from this receptor: Some of the motif variants had been reported before in the synovial fluid and blood of reactive arthritis patients, a finding that suggests common disease-initiation mechanisms. The disease-linked clones were reported to be significantly enriched in matched synovial fluid samples from ankylosing spondylitis patients. A CD8+ phenotype was shown by the disease-linked clones, which were found at relatively low frequencies in peripheral blood. Blood from ankylosing spondylitis patients appeared to be characterized by a TCR beta motif made up of under ten highly homologous amino acid variants.

This chain joins TRBV27 to TRBJ1-6; TRBD1 is perhaps the D gene, given 5 matching bases. The sequence came from a male donor with ankylosing spondylitis or in good health (not recorded which). The sequenced sample was blood, either unsorted or a sorted T cell fraction (not recorded which). The DNA sequence is as follows: TGTGCCAGCAGTCCAGGGACGGTCCTAAATTCACCCCTCCACTTT. Protein translation: CASSPGTVLNSPLHF.